This T cell receptor (beta chain) was profiled in a study of human thymus T cells. Turning to this clone: Its antigen is undetermined.

The table came from immunoSEQ multiplex PCR; TCRdb's copy has only in-frame clones and leaves some out. The sample holds under 150,000 clones, over 85% seen once. Study-wide results and caveats: Related research found strongly overlapping thymic repertoires in unrelated individuals.

Thymic samples were excised during corrective heart operations. Serving as donors were healthy Finnish infants, each of whom was having open corrective surgery for congenital heart defects. The receptor was derived from a boy under two years old with a congenital heart defect but otherwise immunologically healthy. The sequencing input was thymus tissue.

The chain's CDR3 is CASSLNARGQGTNTGELFF. The CDR3 nucleotides read TGTGCCAGCAGCTTAAATGCGCGGGGACAGGGCACGAACACCGGGGAGCTGTTTTTT. The V gene is TRBV7-2, the J gene TRBJ2-2, with 9 bases that match TRBD1. With 2 bases clipped from V and 0 bases from J, the junction kept 10 bases outside the gene matches. In germline, CDR1 is SGHTA, CDR2 FQGNSA. The CDR3 extends over 19 amino acids.